This T cell receptor (beta chain) was documented in a study of Ad26.COV2.S vaccination and SARS-CoV-2 variants (dated by TCRdb to the early 2020s). About the full investigation: TCRbeta repertoire sequencing served as the tool for gauging how specific and how broad the SARS-CoV-2-reactive T cell receptors were following Ad26.COV2.S vaccination. A total of roughly 30 samples were included in the TCR-sequenced set, comprising roughly 19 Ad26.COV2.S vaccine recipients, 5 placebo recipients and 8 SARS-CoV-2 convalescent individuals. General study outcomes and caveats: The authors noted that the TCR breadth and depth analyses may have underestimated total T cell responses. Vaccine and placebo recipients had comparable non-spike TCR breadth, which fits with the vaccine containing only spike. After vaccination, substantial breadth of spike-specific CD8+ and CD4+ T cell responses was reported. Spike-specific TCR breadth was higher in Ad26.COV2.S recipients than in placebo recipients (P = 0.0014).

Details on this clone: It lacks a known antigen. The sample holds no much larger clone one base away, and base qualities are not on file.

The CDR3 measures 13 amino acids from cysteine to phenylalanine. Just the 39-base CDR3 DNA is kept, in frame starting at base 1. Trimming takes 2 bases from V and 4 bases from J, and the germline ends sit 8 bases apart. From the germline V gene, CDR1 is MNHNS and CDR2 is SASEGT. The intended sense of this specimen's time point label: individuals recovered from natural SARS-CoV-2 infection. TCRbeta CDR3 regions were sequenced with the immunoSEQ Assay. After extraction, genomic DNA underwent amplification by bias-controlled multiplex PCR, followed by high-throughput sequencing. In the source study's methods: To quantify the absolute abundance of every unique TCRbeta CDR3 region, sequences were collapsed and filtered. T cell fraction was estimated by normalization of TCRbeta template counts to usable DNA, with usable DNA being measured through amplification of reference genes present in all nucleated cells. Repertoire TCRs were annotated as SARS-CoV-2-specific when V gene, CDR3 amino acid sequence and J gene were exactly matched to a known reactive TCR set. The reference SARS-CoV-2 TCR set was derived from MIRA and filtered for enrichment in COVID-19-positive ImmuneCODE repertoires, a step that removed public or cross-reactive TCRs. Using the MIRA antigens, annotated TCRs were further analysed by specific ORF or by position within an ORF. Depth was the summed frequency of annotated unique rearrangements, while breadth was defined as annotated unique rearrangements over total unique productive rearrangements. Two-sided Wilcoxon rank-sum tests were applied when comparing TCR breadth between groups. The source is immuneACCESS, and TCRdb retained only in-frame sequences with V and J called. Part of the clones is not carried over; for the studies checked, unresolved V genes explain less than half of this, and the remainder is unexplained. V and J calls and clone size are given by that table; D and trimming were obtained from the DNA. The sample has roughly 100,000 clones on record, 80% of them singletons. The ten biggest clones cover 17% of the sample.

The material sequenced was peripheral blood, taken after recovery from COVID-19. In this chain, TRBV6-1 is recombined with TRBJ2-5; possibly the D gene is TRBD1, per 5 matching bases. The receptor comes from a human donor who had recovered from COVID-19. At the DNA level, the sequence is TGTGCCAGCAGTGAACAGGGTGGAGAGACCCAGTACTTC. Its translation is CASSEQGGETQYF.